The clone carrying this T cell receptor (beta chain) was seen repeatedly, ten times or more. The CDR3 sequence is 14 residues long. V lost 0 bases to trimming and J lost 4 bases, with 9 bases between them. Germline V gene sequence: CDR1 SGDLS, CDR2 YYNGEE. The data were taken from a study of CD8 T cells in ankylosing spondylitis. TCRdb called the 5' RACE reads again in MiXCR, with one record for every CDR3 protein. The sample consists of 10,000 to 15,000 distinct CDR3 sequences, approximately 3% of them appearing once. This chain connects TRBV9 to TRBJ2-3; the D is unclear. This sequence was found in a male donor with ankylosing spondylitis or in good health (not recorded which). The material sequenced was blood, either unsorted or a sorted T cell fraction (not recorded which). The CDR3 DNA reads TGTGCCAGCAGCGTAGCAATTTTTGCAGATACGCAGTATTTT. As protein: CASSVAIFADTQYF.